A single sample gave rise to the 17 T cell receptor beta chains below, sequenced in a study of shared clonotypes between healthy human individuals. Sequencing was performed with immunoSEQ multiplex PCR; in TCRdb, only in-frame clones are kept and a portion is missing. The data hold about 2.5 million clones, with 85% to 95% observed a single time. The source material was naive CD4+ T cells from PBMCs. The sample's subset: CD45RA+ positively selected. All receptors come from a man younger than 35 in good health. Some clones in this sample may be carry-over from other donors' samples.

The rearrangement links TRBV18 to TRBJ2-1; 9 bases align to TRBD2. With 4 bases clipped from V and 1 base from J, the junction kept 5 bases outside the gene matches. From germline, CDR1 is KGHSH and CDR2 LQKENI. The length of the CDR3 is 16 residues. The CDR3 spells CASSQGAGGSYNEQFF. CDR3 DNA: TGTGCCAGCTCACAGGGGGCGGGAGGGTCCTACAATGAGCAGTTCTTC.

This clone was seen only once. The chain has TRBV6-6 and TRBJ1-2; possible D gene TRBD1, 6 bases. This CDR3 has 13 amino acids. The V gene lost 5 bases and the J gene lost 4 bases, with 11 bases spanning the gap. Germline loops: CDR1 MNHNY, CDR2 SVGAGI (reference sequence). CDR3 nucleotides: TGTGCCAGCAGTAAGGACAGTAGCTATGGCTACACCTTC. The encoded protein is CASSKDSSYGYTF.

The chain links TRBV5-1 to TRBJ2-2, with 8 bases matching TRBD1. CDR1 is SGHRS, CDR2 YFSETQ, per germline. V shed 0 bases, J shed 1 base, and the junction held 5 bases outside the gene matches. The CDR3 is made up of 17 amino acids. CDR3 sequence (DNA): TGCGCCAGCAGCTTGGGTCTCGGGACAGGGAACACCGGGGAGCTGTTTTTT. This codes for CASSLGLGTGNTGELFF.

The rearrangement uses TRBV7-8 and TRBJ1-2, with D unclear. Germline CDR1 SGHVS, CDR2 FQNEAQ. V was pared by 3 bases and J by 8 bases, with 13 bases between. This CDR3 has 13 amino acids. The CDR3: CASSLSQANGYTF. In DNA, the CDR3 is TGTGCCAGCAGCTTGTCCCAAGCTAACGGCTACACCTTC.

The V and J genes are TRBV28 and TRBJ2-3, with a tentative D call TRBD1 (5 bases). The CDR3 contains 17 residues. Germline CDR1 and CDR2: MDHEN and SYDVKM. Between the trimmed V and J ends, which lost 2 bases and 1 base, there was a span of 16 bases. This CDR3 reads CASSLGAWGRGTDTQYF. In nucleotides, the CDR3 is TGTGCCAGCAGTTTAGGGGCTTGGGGCAGAGGCACAGATACGCAGTATTTT.

The genes are TRBV7-3 and TRBJ2-3; 9 positions agree with TRBD2. This CDR3 contains 16 residues. Germline CDR1 is SGHTA and CDR2 is FQGTGA. V was pared by 2 bases and J by 6 bases, with 9 bases of the junction left unmatched. The CDR3 here is CASSLLPGGRADTQYF. The CDR3 DNA sequence: TGTGCCAGCAGCTTACTCCCCGGCGGGAGGGCGGATACGCAGTATTTT.

V is TRBV27 and J is TRBJ2-7; the D call may be TRBD1 or TRBD2 (6 bases each). Looked up from germline, CDR1 is MNHEY and CDR2 is SMNVEV (reference sequence). V shed 2 bases and J shed 1 base, with 15 bases lying between them. The CDR3 consists of 16 residues. CDR3 sequence: CASSLIFRGASYEQYF. CDR3 sequence (DNA): TGTGCCAGCAGTTTAATATTTAGGGGGGCTTCCTACGAGCAGTACTTC.

This rearrangement joins TRBV6-1 to TRBJ1-1, with 7 nucleotides matching TRBD1. With 2 bases clipped from V and 0 bases from J, the junction kept 3 bases outside the gene matches. This CDR3 region has 15 residues. Germline values: CDR1 MNHNS, CDR2 SASEGT. CDR3 sequence: CASSEPTGMNTEAFF. The CDR3 DNA is TGTGCCAGCAGTGAACCGACAGGGATGAACACTGAAGCTTTCTTT.

The V and J genes are TRBV9 and TRBJ1-2; D remains unclear. The CDR3 has 16 residues. Germline-derived CDR1 and CDR2 are SGDLS and YYNGEE. V lost 0 bases, J lost 4 bases, and 16 bases lay in between. CDR3 in amino acids: CASSVVAIAGGYGYTF. The CDR3 DNA is TGTGCCAGCAGCGTAGTAGCGATTGCGGGAGGCTATGGCTACACCTTC.

The chain links TRBV5-4 to TRBJ2-7, with 10 bases identical to TRBD2. The CDR3 totals 17 residues. Germline V CDR1 and CDR2: SGHNT, YYREEE (reference sequence). V was clipped by 0 bases and J by 6 bases; unmatched bases: 12. The CDR3 nucleotides read TGTGCCAGCAGCTTGGGACTAGCGGGTCCCCAGAGGAGCGAGCAGTACTTC. Protein sequence: CASSLGLAGPQRSEQYF. The whole variable domain, remainder taken from reference TRBV5-4 and TRBJ2-7, is ETGVTQSPTHLIKTRGQQVTLRCSSQSGHNTVSWYQQALGQGPQFIFQYYREEENGRGNFPPRFSGLQFPNYSSELNVNALELDDSALYLCASSLGLAGPQRSEQYFGPGTRLTVT.

The table lists this clone with a count of one. The chain joins TRBV27 to TRBJ1-1, with 9 nucleotides matching TRBD1. CDR3 length: 15 amino acids. V shed 5 bases and J 6 bases; nucleotides not matched to a gene: 10. Germline CDR1 reads MNHEY; CDR2 reads SMNVEV (reference sequence). The CDR3 is CASSPTGGGSAEAFF. CDR3 nucleotides: TGTGCCAGCAGTCCAACAGGGGGCGGATCGGCTGAAGCTTTCTTT.

The V gene is TRBV6-4, the J gene TRBJ2-2; D not resolved. The ends were cut back, 5 bases at V and 1 base at J, with 14 bases in the middle. Looked up from germline, CDR1 is MRHNA and CDR2 is SNTAGT. The CDR3 runs 16 residues. CDR3 sequence reads: CASSPVYSMNTGELFF. CDR3 in DNA: TGTGCCAGCAGTCCCGTCTACTCAATGAACACCGGGGAGCTGTTTTTT.

The chain is built from TRBV28 and TRBJ1-3; TRBD1 is a possible D gene (6 bases). Trimming removed 8 bases at V and 3 bases at J, with 14 bases between. Germline V CDR1 and CDR2: MDHEN, SYDVKM. The CDR3 has 14 residues. Here the CDR3 reads CASHTGRDGNTIYF. The CDR3 DNA reads TGTGCCAGCCACACAGGGAGGGATGGAAACACCATATATTTT.

The chain is built from TRBV6-1 and TRBJ2-7; 9 nucleotides align to TRBD2. Looked up from germline, CDR1 is MNHNS and CDR2 is SASEGT. The CDR3 covers 14 residues. V lost 6 bases, J lost 6 bases, and 9 bases stayed unmatched. The CDR3 nucleotides read TGTGCCAGCAGGGAGGGGATTAGCGGGAGCGAGCAGTACTTC. Protein sequence: CASREGISGSEQYF.

V is TRBV4-2 and J is TRBJ2-2, with 10 bases that match TRBD1. V lost 1 base, J lost 3 bases, and 5 bases stayed unmatched. Germline V gives CDR1 LGHNA, CDR2 YNFKEQ. CDR3 length equals 17 residues. The CDR3 sequence: CASSQAPGTGDTGELFF. In nucleotides, the CDR3 is TGTGCCAGCAGCCAAGCTCCCGGGACAGGGGACACCGGGGAGCTGTTTTTT.

The genes are TRBV18 and TRBJ1-2; perhaps TRBD1 as D (6 bases). Trimming took 6 bases from V and 0 from J, leaving 14 bases between them. The V gene's germline CDR1 is KGHSH and CDR2 LQKENI. This CDR3 is 15 amino acids long. The DNA for the CDR3 is TGTGCCAGCTCTCTCTCACAGGGATCTAACTATGGCTACACCTTC. This sequence encodes CASSLSQGSNYGYTF.

This clone showed up just a few times. V gene TRBV19 combines with J gene TRBJ1-5; D remains unclear. The CDR3 loop spans 15 amino acids. Between the trimmed V and J ends, which lost 7 bases and 4 bases, there was a span of 17 bases. Germline V gene sequence: CDR1 LNHDA, CDR2 SQIVND (reference sequence). CDR3 sequence: CASTPRTPQNQPQHF. CDR3 DNA: TGTGCCAGTACCCCTAGGACGCCCCAAAATCAGCCCCAGCATTTT.